The 26 T cell receptor beta chains below were found in one sample sequenced in a study of T cell responses to AZD1222 COVID-19 vaccine. Data came from immunoSEQ multiplex PCR; TCRdb stores just in-frame clones and leaves some out. In the table there are 70,000 to 95,000 clones, roughly 90% of which are singletons. The sample consisted of peripheral blood, taken 28 days after the second AZD1222 dose. These receptors came from an adult who received the AZD1222 COVID-19 vaccine.

The V gene is TRBV18, the J gene TRBJ1-4; 8 bases agree with TRBD1. The trim removed 3 bases at V and 5 bases at J, leaving 8 bases unmatched. The CDR3 spans 16 residues. Germline V gene sequence: CDR1 KGHSH, CDR2 LQKENI. The CDR3 reads CASSPRQGLGNEKLFF. The CDR3 bases are TGTGCCAGCTCACCTCGACAGGGGCTGGGCAATGAAAAACTGTTTTTT.

The chain recombines TRBV7-9 with TRBJ2-5; no definite D call. Germline assignment: CDR1 SEHNR and CDR2 FQNEAQ (reference sequence). This CDR3 has 14 residues. The V and J ends lost 2 bases and 1 base respectively, with 8 bases between them. The CDR3 loop reads CASSLMGFQETQYF. CDR3 in DNA: TGTGCCAGCAGCTTAATGGGGTTCCAAGAGACCCAGTACTTC. Looking up the rest from reference TRBV7-9 and TRBJ2-5 gives the full variable domain: DTGVSQNPRHKITKRGQNVTFRCDPISEHNRLYWYRQTLGQGPEFLTYFQNEAQLEKSRLLSDRFSAERPKGSFSTLEIQRTEQGDSAMYLCASSLMGFQETQYFGPGTRLLVL.

V and J are TRBV27 and TRBJ2-5; D is perhaps TRBD2 (5 bases). Germline lookup yields CDR1 MNHEY and CDR2 SMNVEV (reference sequence). The CDR3 length is 14 residues. V was clipped by 0 bases and J by 5 bases, with 10 bases between them. The CDR3 region has the DNA TGTGCCAGCAGTTTATCGGAGGCAGAGGAGACCCAGTACTTC. Its translation: CASSLSEAEETQYF.

V gene TRBV2 combines with J gene TRBJ1-3; D remains unclear. Germline V lookup: CDR1 SNHLY, CDR2 FYNNEI. CDR3 length: 14 residues. The ends were cut back, 4 bases at V and 0 bases at J, with 7 bases in the middle. This CDR3 is CASSVGSSGNTIYF. The CDR3 DNA reads TGTGCCAGCAGTGTAGGCAGCTCTGGAAACACCATATATTTT.

V is TRBV9 and J is TRBJ2-7, with D perhaps being TRBD1 or TRBD2 (5 bases each). The length of the CDR3 is 15 residues. The germline V and J ends were trimmed by 3 bases and 0 bases, with 13 bases remaining between them. In germline, CDR1 is SGDLS, CDR2 YYNGEE. The CDR3 nucleotides are TGTGCCAGCAGCGGGCCCGGGGCCTCCTCCTACGAGCAGTACTTC. Translation: CASSGPGASSYEQYF.

The chain links TRBV24-1 to TRBJ1-2, with TRBD1 identical over 9 bases. The CDR3 spans 14 residues. The V gene end was trimmed by 4 bases and the J gene end by 5 bases; junction bases not matched to a gene: 4. Looked up from germline, CDR1 is KGHDR and CDR2 is SFDVKD. The CDR3 DNA reads as TGTGCCACCAGTGAGGCCGGGACAGGGTATGGCTACACCTTC. Translating it yields CATSEAGTGYGYTF.

The rearrangement uses TRBV4-3 and TRBJ2-4; 7 bases are shared with TRBD1. The CDR3 runs 16 residues. Germline CDR1 is LGHNA and CDR2 is YSLEER. The J segment lost 9 bases and the V segment lost 3 bases, leaving 14 bases of the junction unmatched. The CDR3 nucleotides read TGCGCCAGCAGCCACAGACTTACAGGGGAGAGGGGCATTCAGTACTTC. Translation gives CASSHRLTGERGIQYF.

CDR3 bases: TGTGCCAGCAGCGTAGACGGTTCTACCTACAATGAGCAGTTCTTC. Its translation: CASSVDGSTYNEQFF. The V gene is TRBV9, the J gene TRBJ2-1, with D uncertain. Germline CDR1 is SGDLS and CDR2 is YYNGEE. This CDR3 is 15 amino acids long. Between the trimmed V and J ends, which lost 0 bases and 2 bases, there was a span of 9 bases.

V gene TRBV9 combines with J gene TRBJ2-1; D is unresolved. The CDR3 covers 11 residues. The V end was cut by 3 bases, the J end by 8 bases, with 6 bases between. Looked up from germline, CDR1 is SGDLS and CDR2 is YYNGEE. The CDR3 coding sequence is TGTGCCAGCAGCGGCCTACATGAGCAGTTCTTC. Its protein is CASSGLHEQFF.

This sequence joins TRBV7-6 and TRBJ2-1; TRBD1 aligns across 9 bases. V shed 2 bases, J shed 3 bases, and the junction held 5 bases outside the gene matches. The CDR3 runs to 16 residues. Looked up from germline, CDR1 is SGHVS and CDR2 is FNYEAQ. In DNA, the CDR3 is TGTGCCAGCAGCTTATTATCGACAGGGGGCTACAATGAGCAGTTCTTC. Amino acid sequence: CASSLLSTGGYNEQFF.

This chain joins TRBV9 and TRBJ2-5; D gene uncertain. Trimming took 2 bases from V and 2 from J, leaving 7 bases between them. From germline, CDR1 is SGDLS and CDR2 YYNGEE. CDR3 length equals 13 residues. The CDR3 region has the DNA TGTGCCAGCAGCGTCGCACCGCAAGAGACCCAGTACTTC. This sequence encodes CASSVAPQETQYF. The full variable domain, completed using reference TRBV9 and TRBJ2-5, is DSGVTQTPKHLITATGQRVTLRCSPRSGDLSVYWYQQSLDQGLQFLIQYYNGEERAKGNILERFSAQQFPDLHSELNLSSLELGDSALYFCASSVAPQETQYFGPGTRLLVL.

J is TRBJ1-4 and V is TRBV9; 7 positions match TRBD1. Germline-derived CDR1 and CDR2 are SGDLS and YYNGEE. This CDR3 is 19 amino acids long. Unmatched junction bases numbered 17, after V lost 2 bases and J lost 4 bases. DNA of the CDR3: TGTGCCAGCAGCGTTAGGGGAGACAAAGGGACAGATCGTAATGAAAAACTGTTTTTT. This translates into CASSVRGDKGTDRNEKLFF.

CDR3: CASSLQGSQETQYF. CDR3 nucleotide sequence: TGTGCCAGCAGCCTACAGGGATCCCAAGAGACCCAGTACTTC. The rearrangement links TRBV14 to TRBJ2-5; perhaps TRBD1 as D (6 bases). Germline CDR1 and CDR2: SGHDN and FVKESK. V shed 4 bases and J shed 1 base, with 10 bases lying between them. There are 14 residues in the CDR3. Looking up the rest from reference TRBV14 and TRBJ2-5 gives the full variable domain: EAGVTQFPSHSVIEKGQTVTLRCDPISGHDNLYWYRRVMGKEIKFLLHFVKESKQDESGMPNNRFLAERTGGTYSTLKVQPAELEDSGVYFCASSLQGSQETQYFGPGTRLLVL.

This rearrangement joins TRBV11-2 to TRBJ2-3; 9 bases agree with TRBD1. The length of the CDR3 is 16 residues. The germline CDR1 and CDR2 sequences are SGHAT and FQNNGV. With V trimmed by 5 bases and J by 3 bases, 9 bases remained unmatched. This CDR3 reads CASSNTGQGGTDTQYF. Written as DNA, the CDR3 is TGTGCCAGCAGCAATACGGGACAGGGTGGGACAGATACGCAGTATTTT.

This chain links TRBV12-3 or TRBV12-4 with TRBJ2-7, with a possible D match to TRBD2 (6 bases). Trimming took 7 bases from V and 4 from J, leaving 14 bases between them. CDR3 size: 13 residues. CDR3 amino acids: CASTRLGSYEQYF. CDR3 DNA: TGTGCCAGCACCCGACTAGGGTCTTACGAGCAGTACTTC.

J is TRBJ2-3 and V is TRBV5-1; the D is unclear. CDR1 is SGHRS, CDR2 YFSETQ, per germline. V was trimmed by 2 bases and J by 1 base, leaving 14 bases between them. CDR3 length: 16 residues. CDR3 sequence (DNA): TGCGCCAGCAGCTTTAGTCCCGTCTCTGGCACAGATACGCAGTATTTT. Translating it yields CASSFSPVSGTDTQYF.

The V call is TRBV9, the J call TRBJ1-4; TRBD1 might be the D (5 bases). The CDR3 runs 15 residues. V was cut by 0 bases and J by 7 bases, with 13 bases left in between. CDR1 and CDR2 (germline): SGDLS, YYNGEE. In DNA, the CDR3 is TGTGCCAGCAGCGTAGATTCAGGACAAAGTGAAAAACTGTTTTTT. As protein: CASSVDSGQSEKLFF.

This clone showed up just once. This rearrangement joins TRBV6-1 to TRBJ2-3; a possible D gene is TRBD2 (5 bases). CDR3 length: 14 residues. Germline V gives CDR1 MNHNS, CDR2 SASEGT. The ends were cut back, 3 bases at V and 5 bases at J, with 12 bases in the middle. CDR3 in DNA: TGTGCCAGCAGTGAGCAGGTACGGGGAGATACGCAGTATTTT. This translates into CASSEQVRGDTQYF.

Only a few counts were recorded for this clone. V is TRBV28 and J is TRBJ2-6; D might be TRBD1 (5 bases). The CDR3 has 17 residues. Germline V gene data show CDR1 as MDHEN and CDR2 as SYDVKM. Trimming pared 5 bases from V and 0 bases from J, leaving 14 bases between. CDR3 sequence: CASSPNLRASGANVLTF. The CDR3 DNA reads TGTGCCAGCAGTCCGAACCTCAGGGCCTCTGGGGCCAACGTCCTGACTTTC. The whole variable domain, filled in from reference TRBV28 and TRBJ2-6, reads DVKVTQSSRYLVKRTGEKVFLECVQDMDHENMFWYRQDPGLGLRLIYFSYDVKMKEKGDIPEGYSVSREKKERFSLILESASTNQTSMYLCASSPNLRASGANVLTFGAGSRLTVL.

The rearrangement links TRBV2 to TRBJ1-6; D call uncertain. The CDR3 runs to 13 residues. V lost 3 bases and J 10 bases, leaving 10 bases between the germline ends. Germline V gives CDR1 SNHLY, CDR2 FYNNEI. The CDR3 sequence is CASSEVSGSPLHF. The CDR3 DNA is TGTGCCAGCAGTGAGGTCTCGGGATCACCCCTCCACTTT.

This chain uses TRBV18 with TRBJ1-3; D is possibly TRBD1 (6 bases). This CDR3 contains 15 residues. Germline CDR1 KGHSH, CDR2 LQKENI. V shed 6 bases and J shed 0 bases, with 12 bases lying between them. The CDR3 DNA is TGTGCCAGCTCGGGCTGGACAGCCTCTGGAAACACCATATATTTT. It is translated as CASSGWTASGNTIYF.

This chain links TRBV15 with TRBJ1-3, with D hard to call. Germline V gene data show CDR1 as LNHNV and CDR2 as YYDKDF (reference sequence). There are 16 residues in the CDR3. Between the trimmed V and J ends, which lost 3 bases and 0 bases, there was a span of 12 bases. CDR3 DNA: TGTGCCACCAGCAGGGGCGACGGACTCTCTGGAAACACCATATATTTT. Its translation: CATSRGDGLSGNTIYF.

The chain carries TRBV19 and TRBJ2-7; D is unclear. This CDR3 is 13 amino acids long. V dropped 3 bases and J dropped 3 bases, with 9 bases sitting between them. Germline values: CDR1 LNHDA, CDR2 SQIVND (reference sequence). The CDR3 loop reads CASSIGSIYEQYF. In nucleotides, the CDR3 is TGTGCCAGTAGTATCGGCAGTATCTACGAGCAGTACTTC.

This chain links TRBV18 with TRBJ1-1; 8 bases align to TRBD1. From germline, CDR1 is KGHSH and CDR2 LQKENI. The CDR3 contains 15 residues. The V segment lost 2 bases and the J segment 2 bases; nucleotides outside the gene matches: 4. The CDR3 DNA is TGTGCCAGCTCACCATCCGCAGGGGGCAACACTGAAGCTTTCTTT. It specifies CASSPSAGGNTEAFF.

This chain joins TRBV3-1 (or the pseudogene TRBV3-2) and TRBJ1-1; TRBD1 is a possible D gene (6 bases). With 1 base removed from V and 4 bases from J, the gap between germline ends came to 13 bases. Germline-derived CDR1 and CDR2 are LGHDT and YNNKEL (reference sequence). This CDR3 spans 15 amino acids. The CDR3 region has the DNA TGTGCCAGCAGCCAAGGGGGTACAGGGAGCACTGAAGCTTTCTTT. Encoded protein: CASSQGGTGSTEAFF.

The chain combines TRBV14 with TRBJ2-3; 14 bases fit TRBD2. The CDR3 runs 17 residues. The junction had 6 bases not matched to a gene; V was cut back by 5 bases and J by 2 bases. CDR1 SGHDN and CDR2 FVKESK come from the germline V gene. CDR3 in amino acids: CASSTRTSGRYTDTQYF. The CDR3 bases are TGTGCCAGCAGCACGCGGACTAGCGGGAGGTACACAGATACGCAGTATTTT. The whole variable domain, remainder taken from reference TRBV14 and TRBJ2-3, is EAGVTQFPSHSVIEKGQTVTLRCDPISGHDNLYWYRRVMGKEIKFLLHFVKESKQDESGMPNNRFLAERTGGTYSTLKVQPAELEDSGVYFCASSTRTSGRYTDTQYFGPGTRLTVL.